This TCR beta chain appears in the sequencing data of a study of blood T cell repertoires in COVID-19. Original analysis: The authors estimated nucleated cell counts from reference gene primer amplification. The repertoire was sequenced with immunoSEQ multiplex PCR; TCRdb's copy has only in-frame clones and lacks some. Clone size and V and J calls were adopted from that table, with D and trimming inferred from the DNA. The data hold 210,000 or so clones, with 80% observed a single time. Germline V CDR1 and CDR2: MDHEN, SYDVKM. The junction had 12 bases not matched to a gene; V was cut back by 5 bases and J by 1 base. The CDR3 covers 18 residues. Recruits, aged about 18 to 90 years, lived in 20 to 30 US areas.

Sequences were obtained from PBMCs or T cells enriched from blood (not recorded which). The sequence was obtained from a man aged 30 to 45 with acute COVID-19. The chain joins TRBV28 to TRBJ2-3, with 10 bases identical to TRBD2. Written as DNA, the CDR3 is TGTGCCAGCAGTCCCCCGCTAGCGGGGGCTCAAGGCACAGATACGCAGTATTTT. Amino acids: CASSPPLAGAQGTDTQYF.